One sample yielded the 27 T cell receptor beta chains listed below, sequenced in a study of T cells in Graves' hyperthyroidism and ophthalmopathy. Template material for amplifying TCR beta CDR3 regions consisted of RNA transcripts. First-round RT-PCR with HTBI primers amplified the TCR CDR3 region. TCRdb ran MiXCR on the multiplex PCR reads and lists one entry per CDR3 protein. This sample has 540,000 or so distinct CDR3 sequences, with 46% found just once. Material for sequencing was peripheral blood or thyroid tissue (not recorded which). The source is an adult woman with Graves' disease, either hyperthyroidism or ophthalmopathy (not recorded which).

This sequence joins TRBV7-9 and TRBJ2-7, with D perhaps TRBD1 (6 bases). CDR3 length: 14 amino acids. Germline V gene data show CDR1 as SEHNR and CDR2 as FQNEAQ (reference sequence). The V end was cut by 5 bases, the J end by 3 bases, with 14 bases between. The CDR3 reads CASSPDRRNYEQYF. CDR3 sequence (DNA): TGTGCCAGCAGCCCAGACAGGCGGAACTACGAGCAGTACTTC.

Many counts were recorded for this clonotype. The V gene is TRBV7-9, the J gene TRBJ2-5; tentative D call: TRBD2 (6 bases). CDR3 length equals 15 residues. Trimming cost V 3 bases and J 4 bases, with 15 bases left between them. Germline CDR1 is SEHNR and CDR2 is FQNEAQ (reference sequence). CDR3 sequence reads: CASSLRDLKPETQYF. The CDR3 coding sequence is TGTGCCAGCAGCTTGCGGGACTTAAAACCAGAGACCCAGTACTTC.

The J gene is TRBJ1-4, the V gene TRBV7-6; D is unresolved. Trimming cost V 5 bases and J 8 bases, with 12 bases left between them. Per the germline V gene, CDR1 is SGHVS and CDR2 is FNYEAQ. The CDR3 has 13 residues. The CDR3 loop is CASSPHPDEKLFF. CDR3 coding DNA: TGTGCCAGCAGCCCCCACCCAGACGAAAAACTGTTTTTT.

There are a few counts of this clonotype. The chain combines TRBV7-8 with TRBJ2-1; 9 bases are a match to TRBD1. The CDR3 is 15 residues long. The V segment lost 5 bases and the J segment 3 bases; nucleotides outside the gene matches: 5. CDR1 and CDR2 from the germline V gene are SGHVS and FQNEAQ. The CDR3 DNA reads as TGTGCCAGCAGCCCGGGACAGGGATACTACAATGAGCAGTTCTTC. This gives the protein CASSPGQGYYNEQFF.

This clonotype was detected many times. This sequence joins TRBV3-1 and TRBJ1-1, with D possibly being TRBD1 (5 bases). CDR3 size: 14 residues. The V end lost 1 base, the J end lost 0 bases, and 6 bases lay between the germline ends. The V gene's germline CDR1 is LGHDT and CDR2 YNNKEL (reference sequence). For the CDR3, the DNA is TGTGCCAGCAGCCAAGGACAGCTGAACACTGAAGCTTTCTTT. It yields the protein CASSQGQLNTEAFF.

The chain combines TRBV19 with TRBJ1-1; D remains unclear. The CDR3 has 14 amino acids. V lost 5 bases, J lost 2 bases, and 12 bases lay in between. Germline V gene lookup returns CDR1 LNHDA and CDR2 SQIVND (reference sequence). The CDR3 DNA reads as TGTGCCAGTAGTGTGACCGGAAGTAACACTGAAGCTTTCTTT. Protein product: CASSVTGSNTEAFF.

CDR3 bases: TGTGCCAGCAGCCCGGGACAGCTCGCCTACGAGCAGTACTTC. Amino acid sequence: CASSPGQLAYEQYF. The chain couples TRBV7-9 to TRBJ2-7; 7 nucleotides match TRBD1. The CDR3 has 14 amino acids. Germline V gene lookup returns CDR1 SEHNR and CDR2 FQNEAQ (reference sequence). The trim removed 5 bases at V and 2 bases at J, leaving 6 bases unmatched.

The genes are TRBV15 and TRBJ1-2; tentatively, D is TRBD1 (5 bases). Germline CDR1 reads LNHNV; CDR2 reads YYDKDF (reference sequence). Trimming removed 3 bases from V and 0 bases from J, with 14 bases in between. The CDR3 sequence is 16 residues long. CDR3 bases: TGTGCCACCAGCAGGGGAACCGGGACTTCTAACTATGGCTACACCTTC. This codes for CATSRGTGTSNYGYTF.

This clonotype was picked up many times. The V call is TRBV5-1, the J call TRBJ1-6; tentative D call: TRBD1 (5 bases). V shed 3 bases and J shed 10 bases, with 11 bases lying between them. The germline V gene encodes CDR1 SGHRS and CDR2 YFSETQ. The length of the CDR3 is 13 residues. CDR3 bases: TGCGCCAGCAGCTCCGGGCGGGGCTCACCCCTCCACTTT. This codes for CASSSGRGSPLHF.

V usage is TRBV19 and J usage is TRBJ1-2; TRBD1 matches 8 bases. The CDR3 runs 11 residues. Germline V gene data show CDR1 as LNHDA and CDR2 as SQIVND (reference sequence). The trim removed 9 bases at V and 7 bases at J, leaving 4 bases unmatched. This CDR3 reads CASRGRVGYTF. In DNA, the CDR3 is TGTGCCAGCAGGGGGCGGGTTGGCTACACCTTC.

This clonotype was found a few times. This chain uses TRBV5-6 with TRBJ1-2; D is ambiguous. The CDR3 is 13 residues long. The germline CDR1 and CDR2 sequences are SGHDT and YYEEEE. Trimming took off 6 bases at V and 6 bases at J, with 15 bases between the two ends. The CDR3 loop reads CASKGRAYNGYTF. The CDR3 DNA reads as TGTGCCAGCAAGGGTAGGGCTTACAATGGCTACACCTTC.

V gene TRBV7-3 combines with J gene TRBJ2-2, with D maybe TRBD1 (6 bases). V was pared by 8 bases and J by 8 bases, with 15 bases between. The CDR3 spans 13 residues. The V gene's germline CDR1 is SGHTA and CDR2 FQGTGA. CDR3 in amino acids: CASVDTGTGELFF. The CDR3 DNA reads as TGTGCCAGCGTTGATACCGGGACAGGGGAGCTGTTTTTT.

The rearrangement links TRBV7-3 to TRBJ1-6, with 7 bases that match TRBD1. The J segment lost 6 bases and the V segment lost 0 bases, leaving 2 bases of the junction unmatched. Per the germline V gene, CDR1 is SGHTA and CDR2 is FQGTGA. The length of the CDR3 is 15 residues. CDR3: CASSLTGQRNSPLHF. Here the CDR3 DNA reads TGTGCCAGCAGCTTAACGGGACAGCGTAATTCACCCCTCCACTTT. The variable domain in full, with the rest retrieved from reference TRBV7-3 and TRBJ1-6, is GAGVSQTPSNKVTEKGKYVELRCDPISGHTALYWYRQSLGQGPEFLIYFQGTGAADDSGLPNDRFFAVRPEGSVSTLKIQRTERGDSAVYLCASSLTGQRNSPLHFGNGTRLTVT.

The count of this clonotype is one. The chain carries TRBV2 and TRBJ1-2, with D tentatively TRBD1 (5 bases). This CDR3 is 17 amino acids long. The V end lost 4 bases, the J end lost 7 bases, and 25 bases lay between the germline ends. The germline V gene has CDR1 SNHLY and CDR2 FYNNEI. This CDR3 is CASSGSQGAGIVFGYTF. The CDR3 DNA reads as TGTGCCAGCAGTGGGTCCCAAGGGGCGGGGATCGTGTTTGGCTACACCTTC.

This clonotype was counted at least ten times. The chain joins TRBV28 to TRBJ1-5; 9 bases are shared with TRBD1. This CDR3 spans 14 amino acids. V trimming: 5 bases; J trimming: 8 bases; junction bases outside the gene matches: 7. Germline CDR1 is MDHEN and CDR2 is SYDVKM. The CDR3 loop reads CASSHPGQGKPQHF. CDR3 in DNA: TGTGCCAGCAGTCACCCGGGACAGGGAAAGCCCCAGCATTTT.

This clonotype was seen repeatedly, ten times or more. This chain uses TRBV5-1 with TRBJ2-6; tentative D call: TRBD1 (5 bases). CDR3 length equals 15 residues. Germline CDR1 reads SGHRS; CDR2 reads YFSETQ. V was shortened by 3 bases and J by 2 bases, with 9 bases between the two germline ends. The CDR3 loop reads CASSSGQAGANVLTF. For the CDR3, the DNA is TGCGCCAGCAGCTCTGGACAAGCTGGGGCCAACGTCCTGACTTTC.

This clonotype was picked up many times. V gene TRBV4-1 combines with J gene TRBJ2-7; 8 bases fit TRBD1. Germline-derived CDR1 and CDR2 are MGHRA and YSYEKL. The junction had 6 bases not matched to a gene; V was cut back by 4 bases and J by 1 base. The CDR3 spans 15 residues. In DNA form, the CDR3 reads TGCGCCAGCAGCCGCTTGAGACAGGGGTCCTACGAGCAGTACTTC. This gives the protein CASSRLRQGSYEQYF.

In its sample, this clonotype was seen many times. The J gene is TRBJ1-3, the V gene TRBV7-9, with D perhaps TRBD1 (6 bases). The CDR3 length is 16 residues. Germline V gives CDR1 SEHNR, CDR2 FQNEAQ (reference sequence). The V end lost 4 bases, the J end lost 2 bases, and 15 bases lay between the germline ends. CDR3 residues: CASSYLTGHPGNTIYF. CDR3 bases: TGTGCCAGCAGCTACCTAACGGGACACCCTGGAAACACCATATATTTT.

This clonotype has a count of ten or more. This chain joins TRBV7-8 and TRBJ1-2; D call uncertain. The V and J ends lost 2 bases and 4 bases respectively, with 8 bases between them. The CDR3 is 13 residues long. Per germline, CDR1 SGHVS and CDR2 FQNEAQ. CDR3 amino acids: CASSLREAYGYTF. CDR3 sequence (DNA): TGTGCCAGCAGCTTACGAGAAGCCTATGGCTACACCTTC.

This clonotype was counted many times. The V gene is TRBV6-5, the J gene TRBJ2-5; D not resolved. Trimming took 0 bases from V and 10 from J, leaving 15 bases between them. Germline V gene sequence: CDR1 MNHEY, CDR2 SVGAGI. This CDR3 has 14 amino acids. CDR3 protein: CASSYSRGGEDQYF. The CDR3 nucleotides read TGTGCCAGCAGTTACTCGAGAGGTGGAGAGGACCAGTACTTC.

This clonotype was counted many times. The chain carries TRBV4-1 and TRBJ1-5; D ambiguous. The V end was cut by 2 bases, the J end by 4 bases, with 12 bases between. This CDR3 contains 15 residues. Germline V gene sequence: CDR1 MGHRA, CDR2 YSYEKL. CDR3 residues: CASSQFVGRNQPQHF. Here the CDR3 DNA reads TGCGCCAGCAGCCAATTCGTTGGTCGGAATCAGCCCCAGCATTTT.

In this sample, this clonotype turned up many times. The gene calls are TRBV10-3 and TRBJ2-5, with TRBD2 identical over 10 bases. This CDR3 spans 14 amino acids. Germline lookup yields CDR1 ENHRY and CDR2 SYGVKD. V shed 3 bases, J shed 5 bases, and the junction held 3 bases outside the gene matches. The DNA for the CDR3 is TGTGCCATCAGTGATCTAGCGGGGGAGGAGACCCAGTACTTC. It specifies CAISDLAGEETQYF.

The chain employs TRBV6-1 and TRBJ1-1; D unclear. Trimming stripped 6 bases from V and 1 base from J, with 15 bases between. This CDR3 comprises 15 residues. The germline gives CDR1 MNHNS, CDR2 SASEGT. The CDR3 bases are TGTGCCAGCAGAACTGTGGTCCCGGAGAACACTGAAGCTTTCTTT. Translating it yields CASRTVVPENTEAFF.

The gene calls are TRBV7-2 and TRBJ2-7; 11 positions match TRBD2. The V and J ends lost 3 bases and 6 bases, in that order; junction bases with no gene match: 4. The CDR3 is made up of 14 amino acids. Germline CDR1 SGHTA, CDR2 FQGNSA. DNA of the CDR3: TGTGCCAGCAGCTTGGGGACTAGCGGTATCGAGCAGTACTTC. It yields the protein CASSLGTSGIEQYF.

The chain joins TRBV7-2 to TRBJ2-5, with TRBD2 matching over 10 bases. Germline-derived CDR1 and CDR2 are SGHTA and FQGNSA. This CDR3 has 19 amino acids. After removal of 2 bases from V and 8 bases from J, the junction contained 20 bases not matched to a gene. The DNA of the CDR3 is TGTGCCAGCAGCTTAATGGACGTCCGGGGTCTAGCGGGAGAGGCTACCCAGTACTTC. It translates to CASSLMDVRGLAGEATQYF.

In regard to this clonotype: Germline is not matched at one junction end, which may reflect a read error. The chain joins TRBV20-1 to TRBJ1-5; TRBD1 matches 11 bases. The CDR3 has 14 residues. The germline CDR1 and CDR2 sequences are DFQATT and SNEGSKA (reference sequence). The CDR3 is CGARDGTGGTPQHF. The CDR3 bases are TGCGGTGCTAGAGATGGGACAGGGGGGACGCCCCAGCATTTT.

The CDR3 reads CASSLGGPFF. The CDR3 DNA sequence: TGTGCCAGCAGCTTAGGAGGTCCGTTTTTT. The chain recombines TRBV7-8 with TRBJ2-2; D is unresolved. The V gene's germline CDR1 is SGHVS and CDR2 FQNEAQ. Trimming pared 1 base from V and 16 bases from J, leaving 7 bases between. The CDR3 extends over 10 amino acids.